This record covers a single TCR beta chain. Its target is not known. Germline V gives CDR1 SGHDT, CDR2 YYEEEE. The CDR3 covers 11 residues. V dropped 0 bases and J dropped 9 bases, with 4 bases sitting between them. This sample was taken from a study of cytomegalovirus exposure and HLA in healthy donors. Study summary: Researchers found that just over 80% of 300 to 450 genotyped donors fell within the Caucasian-associated ancestry cluster.

Regarding the study as a whole: In a later analysis, compared with equally common non-associated chains, HLA-associated beta chains were more expanded.

A multiplex PCR was run with 60 Vbeta primers and 13 Jbeta primers. Assay: immunoSEQ multiplex PCR; the TCRdb copy retains only in-frame clones and omits some. The top ten clones hold approximately 6% of a sample with around 200,000 clones, 65% to 90% of them seen once. The rearrangement uses TRBV5-6 and TRBJ2-4, with D hard to call. The sequencing sample was made of PBMCs. The TCR comes from a man aged 40-55 years in good health and CMV-seropositive. The CDR3 loop reads CASSLGAIQYF. CDR3 nucleotides: TGTGCCAGCAGCTTGGGAGCCATTCAGTACTTC.